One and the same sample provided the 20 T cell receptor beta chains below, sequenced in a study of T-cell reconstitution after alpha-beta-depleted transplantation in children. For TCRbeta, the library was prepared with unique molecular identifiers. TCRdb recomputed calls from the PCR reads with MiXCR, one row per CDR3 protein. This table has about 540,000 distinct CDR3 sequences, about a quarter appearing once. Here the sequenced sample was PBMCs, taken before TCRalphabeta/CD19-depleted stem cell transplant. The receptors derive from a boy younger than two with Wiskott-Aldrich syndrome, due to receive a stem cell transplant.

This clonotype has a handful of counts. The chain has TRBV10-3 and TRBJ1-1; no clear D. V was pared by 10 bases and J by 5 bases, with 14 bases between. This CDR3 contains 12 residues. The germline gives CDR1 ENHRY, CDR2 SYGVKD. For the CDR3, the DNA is TGTGCCACACGCCCCGGGAAAACTGAAGCTTTCTTT. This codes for CATRPGKTEAFF.

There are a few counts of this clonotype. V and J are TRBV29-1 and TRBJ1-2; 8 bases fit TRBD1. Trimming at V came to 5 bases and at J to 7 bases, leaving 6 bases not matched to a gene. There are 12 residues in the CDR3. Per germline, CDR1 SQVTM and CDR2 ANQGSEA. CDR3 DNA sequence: TGCAGCGTTACTTCGGACAGGGCTGGCTACACCTTC. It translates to CSVTSDRAGYTF.

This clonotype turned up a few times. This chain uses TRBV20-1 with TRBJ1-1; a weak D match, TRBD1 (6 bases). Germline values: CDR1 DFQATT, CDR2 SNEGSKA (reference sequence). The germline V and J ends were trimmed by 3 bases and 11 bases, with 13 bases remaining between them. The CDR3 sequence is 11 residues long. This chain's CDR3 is CSASFRGAAFF. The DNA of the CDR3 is TGCAGTGCTAGTTTCAGGGGCGCGGCTTTCTTT.

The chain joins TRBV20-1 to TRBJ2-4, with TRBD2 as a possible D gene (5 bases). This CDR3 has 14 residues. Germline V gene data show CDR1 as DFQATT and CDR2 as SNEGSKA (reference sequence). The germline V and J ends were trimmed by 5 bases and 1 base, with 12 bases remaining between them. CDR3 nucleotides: TGCAGTGCTCTCACCGGGAAGGCCAAAAACATTCAGTACTTC. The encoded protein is CSALTGKAKNIQYF.

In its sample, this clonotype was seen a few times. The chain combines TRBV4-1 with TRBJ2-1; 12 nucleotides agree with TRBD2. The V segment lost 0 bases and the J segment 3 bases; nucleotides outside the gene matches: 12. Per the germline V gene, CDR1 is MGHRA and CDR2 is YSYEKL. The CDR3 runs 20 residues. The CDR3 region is CASSQERASGRAWGYNEQFF. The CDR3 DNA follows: TGCGCCAGCAGCCAAGAGCGGGCTAGCGGGAGGGCATGGGGCTACAATGAGCAGTTCTTC.

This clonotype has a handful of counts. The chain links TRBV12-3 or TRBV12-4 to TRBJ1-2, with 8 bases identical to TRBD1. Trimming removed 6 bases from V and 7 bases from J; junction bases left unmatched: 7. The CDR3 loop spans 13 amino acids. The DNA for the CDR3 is TGTGCCAGCAGCCCGGACAGGGAGTTTGGCTACACCTTC. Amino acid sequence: CASSPDREFGYTF.

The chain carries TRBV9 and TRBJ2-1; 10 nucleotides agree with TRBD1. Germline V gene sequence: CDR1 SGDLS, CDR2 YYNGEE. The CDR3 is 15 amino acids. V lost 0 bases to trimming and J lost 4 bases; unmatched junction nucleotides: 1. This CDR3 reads CASSVGDRGYNEQFF. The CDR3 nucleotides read TGTGCCAGCAGCGTAGGGGACAGGGGTTACAATGAGCAGTTCTTC. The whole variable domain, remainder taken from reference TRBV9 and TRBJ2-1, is DSGVTQTPKHLITATGQRVTLRCSPRSGDLSVYWYQQSLDQGLQFLIQYYNGEERAKGNILERFSAQQFPDLHSELNLSSLELGDSALYFCASSVGDRGYNEQFFGPGTRLTVL.

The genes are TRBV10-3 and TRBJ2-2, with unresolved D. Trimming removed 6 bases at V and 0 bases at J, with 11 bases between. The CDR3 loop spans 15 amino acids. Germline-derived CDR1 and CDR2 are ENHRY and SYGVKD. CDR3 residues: CAIRARGANTGELFF. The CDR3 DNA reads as TGTGCCATCAGGGCACGAGGCGCGAACACCGGGGAGCTGTTTTTT.

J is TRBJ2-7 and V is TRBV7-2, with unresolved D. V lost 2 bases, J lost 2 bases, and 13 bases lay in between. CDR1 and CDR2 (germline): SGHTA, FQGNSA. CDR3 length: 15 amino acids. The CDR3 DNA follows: TGTGCCAGCAGCTTATCTGGGGTCGGACCCTACGAGCAGTACTTC. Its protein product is CASSLSGVGPYEQYF.

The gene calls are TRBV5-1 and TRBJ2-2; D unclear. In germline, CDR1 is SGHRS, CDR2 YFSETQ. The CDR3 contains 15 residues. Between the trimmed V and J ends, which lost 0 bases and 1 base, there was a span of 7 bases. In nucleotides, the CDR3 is TGCGCCAGCAGCTTGGTATCCATGAACACCGGGGAGCTGTTTTTT. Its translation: CASSLVSMNTGELFF. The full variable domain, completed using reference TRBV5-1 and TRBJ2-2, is KAGVTQTPRYLIKTRGQQVTLSCSPISGHRSVSWYQQTPGQGLQFLFEYFSETQRNKGNFPGRFSGRQFSNSRSEMNVSTLELGDSALYLCASSLVSMNTGELFFGEGSRLTVL.

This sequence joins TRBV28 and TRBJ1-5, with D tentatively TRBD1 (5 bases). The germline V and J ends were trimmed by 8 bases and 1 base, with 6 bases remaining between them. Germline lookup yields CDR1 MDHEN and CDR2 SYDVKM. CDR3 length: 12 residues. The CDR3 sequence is CASGGSNQPQHF. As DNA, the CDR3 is TGTGCCAGCGGGGGAAGCAATCAGCCCCAGCATTTT.

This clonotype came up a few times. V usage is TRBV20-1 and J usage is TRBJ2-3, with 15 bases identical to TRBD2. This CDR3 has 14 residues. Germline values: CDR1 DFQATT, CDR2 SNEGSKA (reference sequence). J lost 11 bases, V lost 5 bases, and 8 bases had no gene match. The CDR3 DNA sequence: TGCAGTGCTGGACTAGCGGGAGGGCCGTCATTGCAGTATTTT. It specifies CSAGLAGGPSLQYF.

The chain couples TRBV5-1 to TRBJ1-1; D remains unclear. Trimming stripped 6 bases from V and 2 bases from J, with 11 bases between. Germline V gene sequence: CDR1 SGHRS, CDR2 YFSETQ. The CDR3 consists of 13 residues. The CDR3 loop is CASMSGENTEAFF. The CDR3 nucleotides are TGCGCCAGCATGAGCGGGGAAAACACTGAAGCTTTCTTT.

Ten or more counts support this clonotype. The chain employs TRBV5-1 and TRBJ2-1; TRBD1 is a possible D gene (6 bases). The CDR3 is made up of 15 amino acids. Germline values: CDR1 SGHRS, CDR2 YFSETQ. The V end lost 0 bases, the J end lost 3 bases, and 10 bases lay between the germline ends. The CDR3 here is CASSLGGTNYNEQFF. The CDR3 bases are TGCGCCAGCAGCTTGGGGGGGACAAACTACAATGAGCAGTTCTTC.

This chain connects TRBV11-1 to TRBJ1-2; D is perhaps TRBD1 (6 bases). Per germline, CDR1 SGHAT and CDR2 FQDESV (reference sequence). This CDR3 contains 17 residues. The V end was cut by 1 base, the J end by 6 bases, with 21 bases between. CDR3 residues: CASSLDPQGSSLNGYTF. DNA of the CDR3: TGTGCCAGCAGCTTAGACCCCCAGGGGTCTAGTCTAAATGGCTACACCTTC.

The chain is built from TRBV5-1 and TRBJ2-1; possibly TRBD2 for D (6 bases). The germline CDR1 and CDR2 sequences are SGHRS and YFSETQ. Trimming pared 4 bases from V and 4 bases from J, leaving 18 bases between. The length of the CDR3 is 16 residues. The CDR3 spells CASSPGALAPYNEQFF. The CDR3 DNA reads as TGCGCCAGCAGCCCAGGAGCCCTAGCGCCTTACAATGAGCAGTTCTTC.

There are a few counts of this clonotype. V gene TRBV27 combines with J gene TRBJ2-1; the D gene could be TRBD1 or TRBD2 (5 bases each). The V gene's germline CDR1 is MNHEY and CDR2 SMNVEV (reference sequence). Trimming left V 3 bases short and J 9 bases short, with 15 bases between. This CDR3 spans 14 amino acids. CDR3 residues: CASSFWDPLGEQFF. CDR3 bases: TGTGCCAGCAGTTTCTGGGACCCGCTGGGTGAGCAGTTCTTC.

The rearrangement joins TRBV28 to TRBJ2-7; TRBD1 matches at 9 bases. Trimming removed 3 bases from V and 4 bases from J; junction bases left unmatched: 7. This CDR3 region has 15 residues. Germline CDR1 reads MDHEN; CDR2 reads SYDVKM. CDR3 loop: CASSFRWTGVYEQYF. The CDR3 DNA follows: TGTGCCAGCAGTTTTAGGTGGACAGGGGTTTACGAGCAGTACTTC.

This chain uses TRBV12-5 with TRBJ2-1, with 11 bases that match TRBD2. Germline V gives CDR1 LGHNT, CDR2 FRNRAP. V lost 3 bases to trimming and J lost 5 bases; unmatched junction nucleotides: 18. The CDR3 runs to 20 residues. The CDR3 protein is CASGFEPGGTSGKHNNEQFF. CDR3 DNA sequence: TGTGCTAGTGGTTTCGAACCCGGTGGGACTAGCGGAAAACATAACAATGAGCAGTTCTTC.

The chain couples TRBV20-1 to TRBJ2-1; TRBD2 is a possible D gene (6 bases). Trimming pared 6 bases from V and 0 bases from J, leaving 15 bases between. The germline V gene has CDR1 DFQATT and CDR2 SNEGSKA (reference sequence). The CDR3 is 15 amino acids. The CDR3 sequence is CSAREAASSYNEQFF. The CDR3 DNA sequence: TGCAGTGCCAGGGAGGCGGCCAGCTCCTACAATGAGCAGTTCTTC.